The rows below give T cell receptor beta chains drawn from one sample of a study of a mutant IDH1 vaccine in newly diagnosed glioma. Here immunoSEQ multiplex PCR was the method, and the copy in TCRdb shows in-frame clones only, minus some. The sample lists 65,000 to 70,000 clones, 70% to 90% occurring once. This sample comprised PBMCs, obtained from a glioma patient treated with radiotherapy, temozolomide or both. These receptors all stem from a man aged 25-45 years with glioma. The CDR3 runs from the conserved cysteine through the conserved F or W. D genes are given only for firm matches. Some rows mark clone size as missing; the rest say once, few, many or name a class of expanded clone.

>TRBJ1-2|-|TRBV6-1|11|-
TGTGCCAGCACCCAAGGGAGGGGCTACACCTTC
CASTQGRGYTF
>TRBJ1-1|TRBD1|TRBV7-9|16|-
TGTGCCAGCAGCTTAGGATCCGGGACAGGTAACACTGAAGCTTTCTTT
CASSLGSGTGNTEAFF
>TRBJ2-2|TRBD1|TRBV5-1|17|-
TGCGCCAGCAGCTTAATTACCGGACAGGGAAACACCGGGGAGCTGTTTTTT
CASSLITGQGNTGELFF
>TRBJ1-2|-|TRBV27|13|once
TGTGCCACCAAGGTGTCTGGGATGCGAGGCTACACCTTC
CATKVSGMRGYTF
>TRBJ1-2|-|TRBV5-1|16|-
TGCGCCAGCAGCTTCGGCCGCCAACAGGTTAACTATGGCTACACCTTC
CASSFGRQQVNYGYTF
>TRBJ1-2|TRBD1|TRBV7-2|17|-
TGTGCCAGCAGCTTAGTGGGACAGGGTACTCCGGGGGATGGCTACACCTTC
CASSLVGQGTPGDGYTF
>TRBJ2-7|-|TRBV4-1|15|-
TGCGCCAGCAGCCAGAACGGTGTCAGCTCCTACGAGCAGTACTTC
CASSQNGVSSYEQYF
>TRBJ2-7|TRBD1|TRBV27|17|-
TGTGCCAGCAGTTCTACGATAACCGGGACAGGGACCTACGAGCAGTACTTC
CASSSTITGTGTYEQYF
>TRBJ2-3|-|TRBV5-4|14|-
TGTGCCAGCAGCGCCGGGACTAGCACAGATACGCAGTATTTT
CASSAGTSTDTQYF
>TRBJ2-3|TRBD2|TRBV4-1|19|-
TGCGCCAGCAGCCAAGTCCTGATATCGCGGGGGGGCCTTCCAGATACGCAGTATTTT
CASSQVLISRGGLPDTQYF
>TRBJ1-6|-|TRBV7-9|13|few
TGTGCCAGCAGCCTAAACAGGGATTCACCCCTCCACTTT
CASSLNRDSPLHF
>TRBJ1-2|-|TRBV19|15|-
TGTGCCAGTAGTATAGATCAAGGGGCAATTTCTGGCTACACCTTC
CASSIDQGAISGYTF
>TRBJ2-7|TRBD2|TRBV2|17|-
TGTGCCAGCAGTCCTAACCCCTTAGCGGGCGGAAGCTACGAGCAGTACTTC
CASSPNPLAGGSYEQYF
>TRBJ2-7|TRBD2|TRBV4-1|15|-
TGCGCCAGCAGCCGAGGGACTAGCGGGGTGGTCGAGCAGTACTTC
CASSRGTSGVVEQYF
>TRBJ2-7|TRBD2|TRBV18|15|-
TGTGCCAGCTCACCACCGTTAGCGGGGGTCTACGAGCAGTACTTC
CASSPPLAGVYEQYF
>TRBJ1-5|-|TRBV6-1|14|-
TGTGCCAGCAGTGACGCAGGAAGGGTTCAGCCCCAGCATTTT
CASSDAGRVQPQHF
>TRBJ1-1|TRBD1|TRBV6-1|17|-
TGTGCCAGCAGTGAAACAGGGGGCTTCATCATGAACACTGAAGCTTTCTTT
CASSETGGFIMNTEAFF
>TRBJ2-3|-|TRBV5-1|13|-
TGCGCCAGCAGCTTGGAGGGCGCAGATACGCAGTATTTT
CASSLEGADTQYF
>TRBJ1-1|-|TRBV5-4|14|few
TGTGCCAGCAGCTCCGGGACGGACAACACTGAAGCTTTCTTT
CASSSGTDNTEAFF
>TRBJ1-2|-|TRBV25-1|13|-
TGTGCCAGCAAACAAGGTCTTGACTATGGCTACACCTTC
CASKQGLDYGYTF
>TRBJ2-2|TRBD1|TRBV5-1|16|few
TGCGCCAGCAGCCGTCACGACAGGGCCCTCACCGGGGAGCTGTTTTTT
CASSRHDRALTGELFF
>TRBJ2-7|-|TRBV28|14|-
TGTGCCAGCAGTTTCGGATTAGCAGGCTACGAGCAGTACTTC
CASSFGLAGYEQYF